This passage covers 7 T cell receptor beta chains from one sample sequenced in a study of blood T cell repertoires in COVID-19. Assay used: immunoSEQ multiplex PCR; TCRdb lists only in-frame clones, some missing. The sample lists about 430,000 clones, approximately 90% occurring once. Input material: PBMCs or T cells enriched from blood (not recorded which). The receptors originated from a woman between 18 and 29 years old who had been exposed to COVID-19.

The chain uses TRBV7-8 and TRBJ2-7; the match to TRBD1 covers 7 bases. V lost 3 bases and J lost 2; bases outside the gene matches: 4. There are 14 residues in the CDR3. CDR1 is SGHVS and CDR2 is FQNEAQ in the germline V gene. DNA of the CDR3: TGTGCCAGCAGCTTCCGGGACAGTACCTACGAGCAGTACTTC. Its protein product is CASSFRDSTYEQYF. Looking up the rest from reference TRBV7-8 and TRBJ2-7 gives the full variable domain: GAGVSQSPRYKVAKRGQDVALRCDPISGHVSLFWYQQALGQGPEFLTYFQNEAQLDKSGLPSDRFFAERPEGSVSTLKIQRTQQEDSAVYLCASSFRDSTYEQYFGPGTRLTVT.

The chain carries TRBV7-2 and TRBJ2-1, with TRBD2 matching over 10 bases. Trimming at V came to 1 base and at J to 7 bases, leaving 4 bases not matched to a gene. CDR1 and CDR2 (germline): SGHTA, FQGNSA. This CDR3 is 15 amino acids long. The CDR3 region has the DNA TGTGCCAGCAGCTTAGTAGCGGGAGGTTGGAATGAGCAGTTCTTC. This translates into CASSLVAGGWNEQFF.

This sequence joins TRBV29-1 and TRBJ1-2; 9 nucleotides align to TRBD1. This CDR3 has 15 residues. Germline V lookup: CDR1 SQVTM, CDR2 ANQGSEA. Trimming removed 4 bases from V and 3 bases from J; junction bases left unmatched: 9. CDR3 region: CSVGGRQGVDYGYTF. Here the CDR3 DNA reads TGCAGCGTTGGGGGTCGACAGGGGGTAGACTATGGCTACACCTTC.

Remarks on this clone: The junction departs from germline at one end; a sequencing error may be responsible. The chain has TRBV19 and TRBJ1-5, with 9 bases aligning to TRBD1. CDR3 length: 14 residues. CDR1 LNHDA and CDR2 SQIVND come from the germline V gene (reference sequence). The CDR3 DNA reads TGTGCCAGTTGGAGGGGACAGGGCAACCAGCCCCAGCATTTT. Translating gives CASWRGQGNQPQHF. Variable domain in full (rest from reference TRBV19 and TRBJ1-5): DGGITQSPKYLFRKEGQNVTLSCEQNLNHDAMYWYRQDPGQGLRLIYYSQIVNDFQKGDIAEGYSVSREKKESFPLTVTSAQKNPTAFYLCASWRGQGNQPQHFGDGTRLSIL.

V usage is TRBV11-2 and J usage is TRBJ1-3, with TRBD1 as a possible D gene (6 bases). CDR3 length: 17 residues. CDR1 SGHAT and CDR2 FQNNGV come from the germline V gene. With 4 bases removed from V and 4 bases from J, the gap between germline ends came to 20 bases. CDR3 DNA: TGTGCCAGCAGCTCCCTTCGGGGGGGCGGCTTAGGAAACACCATATATTTT. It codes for CASSSLRGGGLGNTIYF.

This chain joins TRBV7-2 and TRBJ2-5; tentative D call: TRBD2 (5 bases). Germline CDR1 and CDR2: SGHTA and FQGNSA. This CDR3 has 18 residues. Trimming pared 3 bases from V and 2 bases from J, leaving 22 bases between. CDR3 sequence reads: CASSLVSGSGSLQETQYF. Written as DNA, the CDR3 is TGTGCCAGCAGCTTGGTTTCGGGGAGCGGATCCCTTCAAGAGACCCAGTACTTC.

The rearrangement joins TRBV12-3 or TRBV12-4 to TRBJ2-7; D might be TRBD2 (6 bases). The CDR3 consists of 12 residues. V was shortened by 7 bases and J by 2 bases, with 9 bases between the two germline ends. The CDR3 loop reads CASTRTTYEQYF. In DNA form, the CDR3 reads TGTGCCAGCACCAGGACTACCTACGAGCAGTACTTC.